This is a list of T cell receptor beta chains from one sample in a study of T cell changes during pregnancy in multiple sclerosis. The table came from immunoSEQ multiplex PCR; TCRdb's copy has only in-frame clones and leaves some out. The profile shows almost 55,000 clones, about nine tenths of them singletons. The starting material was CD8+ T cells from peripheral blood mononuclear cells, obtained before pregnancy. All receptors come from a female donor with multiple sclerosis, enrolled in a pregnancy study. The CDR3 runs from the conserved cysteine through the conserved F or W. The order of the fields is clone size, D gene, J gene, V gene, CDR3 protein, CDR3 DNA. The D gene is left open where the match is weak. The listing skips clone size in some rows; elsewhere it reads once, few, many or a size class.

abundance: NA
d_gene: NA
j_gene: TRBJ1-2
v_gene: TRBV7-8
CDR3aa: CASSSTGNYGYTF
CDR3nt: TGTGCCAGCAGCTCTACAGGGAACTATGGCTACACCTTC

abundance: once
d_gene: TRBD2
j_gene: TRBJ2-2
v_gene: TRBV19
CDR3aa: CASSIATSGGVAGELFF
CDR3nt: TGTGCCAGTAGTATAGCGACTAGCGGGGGGGTTGCCGGGGAGCTGTTTTTT

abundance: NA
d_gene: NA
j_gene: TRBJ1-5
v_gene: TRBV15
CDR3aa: CATRKYSNQPQHF
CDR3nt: TGTGCCACGCGAAAATATAGCAATCAGCCCCAGCATTTT

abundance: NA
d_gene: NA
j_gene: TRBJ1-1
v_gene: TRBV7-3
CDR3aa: CASSLGEWNTEAFF
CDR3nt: TGTGCCAGCAGCTTAGGAGAGTGGAACACTGAAGCTTTCTTT

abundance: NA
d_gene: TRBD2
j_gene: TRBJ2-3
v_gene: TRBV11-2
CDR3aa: CASSSPLLYGGGSTDTQYF
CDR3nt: TGTGCCAGCAGCTCCCCCTTGTTATACGGCGGGGGGAGCACAGATACGCAGTATTTT

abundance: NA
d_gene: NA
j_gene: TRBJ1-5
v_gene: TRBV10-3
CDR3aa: CAISEFQFQPQHF
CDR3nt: TGTGCCATCAGTGAATTCCAATTCCAGCCCCAGCATTTT

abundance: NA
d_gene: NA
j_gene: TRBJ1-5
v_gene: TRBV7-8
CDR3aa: CASSLAPSPNQPQHF
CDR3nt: TGTGCCAGCAGCTTAGCGCCTAGCCCCAATCAGCCCCAGCATTTT

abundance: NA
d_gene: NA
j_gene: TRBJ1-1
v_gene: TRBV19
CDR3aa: CASSISPETEAFF
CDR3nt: TGTGCCAGTAGTATATCGCCGGAGACTGAAGCTTTCTTT

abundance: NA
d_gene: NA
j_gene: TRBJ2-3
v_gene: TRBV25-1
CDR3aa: CASSERRGPLVHTDTQYF
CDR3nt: TGTGCCAGCAGTGAGCGGCGGGGACCTCTAGTTCACACAGATACGCAGTATTTT

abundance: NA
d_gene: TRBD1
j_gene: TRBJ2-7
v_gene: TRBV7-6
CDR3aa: CASSSRAPGTGGWYEQYF
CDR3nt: TGTGCCAGCAGCTCAAGAGCTCCCGGGACAGGGGGCTGGTACGAGCAGTACTTC

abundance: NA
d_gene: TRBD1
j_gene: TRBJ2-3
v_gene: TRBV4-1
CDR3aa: CASSQRDRGITDTQYF
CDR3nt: TGCGCCAGCAGCCAGCGGGACAGGGGGATCACAGATACGCAGTATTTT

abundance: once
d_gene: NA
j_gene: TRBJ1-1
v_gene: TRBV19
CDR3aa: CASSPLGRATEAFF
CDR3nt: TGTGCCAGTAGCCCCCTCGGCAGGGCCACTGAAGCTTTCTTT

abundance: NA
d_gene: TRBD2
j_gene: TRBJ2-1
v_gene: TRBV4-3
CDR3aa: CASSQAGGAGEQFF
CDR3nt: TGCGCCAGCAGCCAGGCCGGGGGGGCGGGAGAGCAGTTCTTC

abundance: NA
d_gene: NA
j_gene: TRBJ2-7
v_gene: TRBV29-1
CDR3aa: CSVVGVRDKTYEQYF
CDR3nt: TGCAGCGTTGTAGGAGTCCGGGACAAGACCTACGAGCAGTACTTC

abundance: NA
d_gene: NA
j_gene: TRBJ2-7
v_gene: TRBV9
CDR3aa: CASGGGGRSYEQYF
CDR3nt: TGTGCCAGTGGGGGAGGAGGGCGTTCCTACGAGCAGTACTTC

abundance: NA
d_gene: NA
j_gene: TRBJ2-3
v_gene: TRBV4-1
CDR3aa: CASSQGNLFSTDTQYF
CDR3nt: TGCGCCAGCAGCCAAGGTAACTTATTCAGCACAGATACGCAGTATTTT

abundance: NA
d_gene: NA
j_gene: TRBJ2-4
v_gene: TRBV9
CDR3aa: CASSPPWGDIQYF
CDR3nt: TGTGCCAGCAGCCCGCCTTGGGGAGACATTCAGTACTTC

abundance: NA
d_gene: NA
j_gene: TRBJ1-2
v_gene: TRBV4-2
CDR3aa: CASSYRQAVYGYTF
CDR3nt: TGTGCCAGCAGCTACCGACAGGCAGTCTATGGCTACACCTTC

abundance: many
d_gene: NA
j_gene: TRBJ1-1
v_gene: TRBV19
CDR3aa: CASSFGRYTEAFF
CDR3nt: TGTGCCAGTAGTTTTGGGAGGTACACTGAAGCTTTCTTT

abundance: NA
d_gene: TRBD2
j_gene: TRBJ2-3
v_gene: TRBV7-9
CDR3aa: CASSSWTRGDQDTQYF
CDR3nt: TGTGCCAGCAGCTCCTGGACGCGGGGGGATCAAGATACGCAGTATTTT

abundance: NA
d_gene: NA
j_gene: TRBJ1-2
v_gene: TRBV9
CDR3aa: CASFRDTRTGYTF
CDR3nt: TGTGCCAGCTTCCGGGACACCCGAACTGGCTACACCTTC

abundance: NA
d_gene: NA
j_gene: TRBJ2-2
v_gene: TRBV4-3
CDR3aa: CASSQAWEGELFF
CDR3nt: TGCGCCAGCAGCCAAGCGTGGGAGGGGGAGCTGTTTTTT

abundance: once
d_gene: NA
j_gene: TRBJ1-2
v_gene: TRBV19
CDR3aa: CATTIAGQNYGYTF
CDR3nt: TGTGCCACAACCATTGCCGGACAGAACTATGGCTACACCTTC

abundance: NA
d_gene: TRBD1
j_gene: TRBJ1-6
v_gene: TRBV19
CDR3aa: CATTPGGTSPLHF
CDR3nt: TGTGCCACCACCCCAGGGGGAACTTCACCCCTCCACTTT

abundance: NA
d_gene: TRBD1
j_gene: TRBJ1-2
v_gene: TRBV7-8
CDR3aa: CASSLGTQGADYGYTF
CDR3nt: TGTGCCAGCAGCTTGGGAACACAGGGGGCTGACTATGGCTACACCTTC

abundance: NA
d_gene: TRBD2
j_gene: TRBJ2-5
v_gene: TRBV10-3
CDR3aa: CAISGPQAGGPETQYF
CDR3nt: TGTGCCATCAGTGGGCCCCAGGCGGGGGGGCCGGAGACCCAGTACTTC

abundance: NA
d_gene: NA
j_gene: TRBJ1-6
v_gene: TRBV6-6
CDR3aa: CASSYSPRADSPLHF
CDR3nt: TGTGCCAGCAGTTACTCGCCCAGGGCTGACTCACCCCTCCACTTT

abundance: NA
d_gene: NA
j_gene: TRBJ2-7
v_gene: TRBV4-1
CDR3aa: CASSQGAGYEQYF
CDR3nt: TGCGCCAGCAGCCAAGGGGCGGGATACGAGCAGTACTTC

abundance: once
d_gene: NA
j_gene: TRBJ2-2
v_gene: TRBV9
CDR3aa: CASSPPGGGSRGELFF
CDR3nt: TGTGCCAGCAGCCCTCCGGGGGGCGGTTCAAGGGGGGAGCTGTTTTTT

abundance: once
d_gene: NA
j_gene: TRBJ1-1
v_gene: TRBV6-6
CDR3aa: CASFDRRDSDTEAFF
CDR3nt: TGTGCCAGTTTCGACAGGAGAGATTCTGACACTGAAGCTTTCTTT

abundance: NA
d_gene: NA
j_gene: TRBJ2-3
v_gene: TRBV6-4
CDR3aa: CASSDSGLRTDTQYF
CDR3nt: TGTGCCAGCAGTGACTCAGGACTCCGCACAGATACGCAGTATTTT

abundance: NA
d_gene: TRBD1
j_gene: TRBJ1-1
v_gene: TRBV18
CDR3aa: CASSPSDRVNTEAFF
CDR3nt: TGTGCCAGCTCACCATCGGACAGGGTGAACACTGAAGCTTTCTTT

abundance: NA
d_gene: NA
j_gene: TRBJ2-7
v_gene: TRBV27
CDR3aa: CASSVTRDSYEQYF
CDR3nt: TGTGCCAGCAGTGTGACTAGAGATTCCTACGAGCAGTACTTC

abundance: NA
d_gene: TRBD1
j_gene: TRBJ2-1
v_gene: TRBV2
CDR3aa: CASEYSRGQGASEQFF
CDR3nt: TGTGCCAGCGAGTATAGTCGGGGACAGGGGGCGAGTGAGCAGTTCTTC

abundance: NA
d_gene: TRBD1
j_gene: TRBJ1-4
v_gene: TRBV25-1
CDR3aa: CASSAGGPEELFF
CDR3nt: TGTGCCAGCAGTGCAGGGGGCCCGGAGGAACTGTTTTTT

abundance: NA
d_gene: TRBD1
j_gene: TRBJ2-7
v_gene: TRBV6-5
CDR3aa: CASSTPGTDPYEQYF
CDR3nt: TGTGCCAGCAGTACCCCCGGGACAGACCCCTACGAGCAGTACTTC

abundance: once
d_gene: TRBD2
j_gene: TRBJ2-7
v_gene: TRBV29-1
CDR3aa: CSVDGRGGEQYF
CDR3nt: TGCAGCGTCGATGGGCGGGGGGGGGAGCAGTACTTC

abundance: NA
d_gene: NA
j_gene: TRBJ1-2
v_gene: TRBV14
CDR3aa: CASSLDSWSGYTF
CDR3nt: TGTGCCAGCAGCCTTGACAGCTGGTCTGGCTACACCTTC

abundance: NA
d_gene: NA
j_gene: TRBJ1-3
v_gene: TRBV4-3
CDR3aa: CASSQDRWGNTIYF
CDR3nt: TGCGCCAGCAGCCAAGACAGGTGGGGAAACACCATATATTTT

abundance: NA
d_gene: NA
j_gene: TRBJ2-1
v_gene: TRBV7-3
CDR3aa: CASSFPGNEQFF
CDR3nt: TGTGCCAGCAGCTTTCCAGGCAATGAGCAGTTCTTC

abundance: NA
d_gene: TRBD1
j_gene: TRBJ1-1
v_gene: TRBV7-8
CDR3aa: CASSLAQGTEAFF
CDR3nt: TGTGCCAGCAGCTTAGCACAGGGGACTGAAGCTTTCTTT

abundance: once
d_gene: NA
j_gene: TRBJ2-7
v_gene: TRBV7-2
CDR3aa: CASSLASNYEQYF
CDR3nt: TGTGCCAGCAGCTTAGCCAGTAACTACGAGCAGTACTTC

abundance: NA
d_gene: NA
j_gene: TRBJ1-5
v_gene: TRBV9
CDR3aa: CASSPSSNQPQHF
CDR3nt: TGTGCCAGCAGCCCGAGTAGCAATCAGCCCCAGCATTTT

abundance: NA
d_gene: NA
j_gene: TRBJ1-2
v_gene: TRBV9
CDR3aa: CASISQGFGYTF
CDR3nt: TGTGCCAGCATCTCCCAGGGGTTTGGCTACACCTTC

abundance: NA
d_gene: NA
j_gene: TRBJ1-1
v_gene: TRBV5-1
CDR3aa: CASRGGRESHTEAFF
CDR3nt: TGCGCCAGTCGAGGAGGGAGAGAATCACACACTGAAGCTTTCTTT

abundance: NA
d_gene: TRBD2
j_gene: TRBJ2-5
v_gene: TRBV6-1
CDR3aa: CASSALISGDETQYF
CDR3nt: TGTGCCAGCAGTGCCCTCATTAGCGGGGACGAGACCCAGTACTTC

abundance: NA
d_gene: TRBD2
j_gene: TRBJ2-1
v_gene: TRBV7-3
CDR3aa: CASSLLTSGGSYNEQFF
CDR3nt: TGTGCCAGCAGTCTTTTGACGAGCGGGGGTTCCTACAATGAGCAGTTCTTC

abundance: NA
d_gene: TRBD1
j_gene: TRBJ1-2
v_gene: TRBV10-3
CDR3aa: CAISEPTGEDYGYTF
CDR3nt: TGTGCCATCAGTGAGCCGACAGGGGAGGACTATGGCTACACCTTC

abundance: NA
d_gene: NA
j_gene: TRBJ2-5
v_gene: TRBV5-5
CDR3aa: CASSLEAGQETQYF
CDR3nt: TGTGCCAGCAGCTTGGAGGCAGGCCAAGAGACCCAGTACTTC